This T cell receptor (beta chain) was retrieved from a study of OX40 agonist ivuxolimab in advanced cancers. Study context: Patients assigned to dose escalation were diagnosed with hepatocellular carcinoma, melanoma, renal cell or head and neck cancer.

Concerning this clone itself: What it recognizes is unknown.

Germline loops: CDR1 KGHSH, CDR2 LQKENI. The CDR3 sequence is 17 residues long. Trimming pared 3 bases from V and 2 bases from J, leaving 20 bases between. Study outcomes and limitations: Antigen targets of the expanded peripheral T cells went undetermined.

Libraries were prepared by immunoSEQ multiplex PCR; TCRdb keeps only in-frame clonotypes and omits some of them. The sample shows about 120,000 clones, over 75% of them seen only once. The source of this sequence is an adult with an advanced solid tumor such as melanoma, head and neck, liver or kidney cancer. The chain uses TRBV18 and TRBJ2-7, with D tentatively TRBD1 or TRBD2 (5 bases each). The specimen was CD4+ or CD8+ T cells sorted from blood, collected in a trial of the OX40 agonist ivuxolimab. The CDR3 coding sequence is TGTGCCAGCTCACCCACGCATCCGGGGCAGGGAGCCTACGAGCAGTACTTC. It yields the protein CASSPTHPGQGAYEQYF.